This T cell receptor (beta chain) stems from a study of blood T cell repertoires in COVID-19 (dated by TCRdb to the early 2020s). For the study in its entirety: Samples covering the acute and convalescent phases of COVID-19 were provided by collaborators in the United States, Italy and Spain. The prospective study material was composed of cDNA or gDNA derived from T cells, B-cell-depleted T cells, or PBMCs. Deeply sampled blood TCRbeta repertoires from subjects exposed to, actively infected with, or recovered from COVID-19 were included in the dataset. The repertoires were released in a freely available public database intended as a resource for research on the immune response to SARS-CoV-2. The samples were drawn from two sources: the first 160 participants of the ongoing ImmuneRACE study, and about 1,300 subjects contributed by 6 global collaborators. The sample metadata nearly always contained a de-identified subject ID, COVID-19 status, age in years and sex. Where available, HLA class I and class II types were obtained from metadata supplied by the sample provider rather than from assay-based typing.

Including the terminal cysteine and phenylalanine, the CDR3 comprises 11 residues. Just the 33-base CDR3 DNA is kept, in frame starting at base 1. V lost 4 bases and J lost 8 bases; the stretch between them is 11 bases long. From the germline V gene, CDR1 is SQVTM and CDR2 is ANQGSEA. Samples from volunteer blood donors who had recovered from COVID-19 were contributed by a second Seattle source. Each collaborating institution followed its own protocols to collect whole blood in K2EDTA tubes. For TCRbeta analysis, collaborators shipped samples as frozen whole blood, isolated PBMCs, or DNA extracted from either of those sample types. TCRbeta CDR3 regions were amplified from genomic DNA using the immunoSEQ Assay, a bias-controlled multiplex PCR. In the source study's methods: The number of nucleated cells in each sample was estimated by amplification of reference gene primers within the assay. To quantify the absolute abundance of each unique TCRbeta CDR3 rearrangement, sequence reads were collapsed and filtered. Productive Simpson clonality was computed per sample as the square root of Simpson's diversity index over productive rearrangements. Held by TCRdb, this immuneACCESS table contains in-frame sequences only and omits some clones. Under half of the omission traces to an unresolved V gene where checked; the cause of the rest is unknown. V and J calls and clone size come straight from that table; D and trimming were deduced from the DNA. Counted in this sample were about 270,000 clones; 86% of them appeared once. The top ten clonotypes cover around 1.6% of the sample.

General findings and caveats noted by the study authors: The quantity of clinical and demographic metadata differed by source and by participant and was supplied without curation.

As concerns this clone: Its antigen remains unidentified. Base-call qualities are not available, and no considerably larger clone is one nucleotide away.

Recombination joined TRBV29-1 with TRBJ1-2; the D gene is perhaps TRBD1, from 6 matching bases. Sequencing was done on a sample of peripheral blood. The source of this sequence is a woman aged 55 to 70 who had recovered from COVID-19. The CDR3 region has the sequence CSVGGGWGYTF. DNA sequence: TGCAGCGTTGGTGGGGGCTGGGGCTACACCTTC.